The rows below give T cell receptor beta chains drawn from one sample of a study of shared clonotypes between healthy human individuals. Profiling relied on immunoSEQ multiplex PCR, and the TCRdb table lists in-frame clones only, not all of them. Of approximately 1,000,000 clones detected, roughly 80% appear once; the ten largest clones hold about 0.89%. Sequenced input: memory CD4+ T cells from PBMCs. The receptors originated from a man aged 18 to 30 in good health. Some clones in this sample may be carry-over from other donors' samples. Both conserved end residues are part of each CDR3. The D gene is left open where the match is weak. Not all rows give a size; the values are once, few, many and, for expanded clones, a class.

clone size	D gene	V gene	J gene	CDR3 protein	CDR3 DNA
NA	NA	TRBV5-5	TRBJ1-5	CASSLDGNQPQHF	TGTGCCAGCAGCTTGGACGGCAATCAGCCCCAGCATTTT
NA	TRBD1	TRBV28	TRBJ2-2	CAIRGPGQGATGELFF	TGTGCCATCAGGGGGCCGGGACAGGGAGCCACCGGGGAGCTGTTTTTT
NA	NA	TRBV5-1	TRBJ1-1	CASSPVQGEAFF	TGCGCCAGCAGCCCAGTACAGGGTGAAGCTTTCTTT
NA	NA	TRBV18	TRBJ1-3	CASSQDRNTIYF	TGTGCCAGCTCACAGGACCGAAACACCATATATTTT
NA	TRBD2	TRBV10-1	TRBJ2-2	CASGGVAGGTGELFF	TGCGCCAGCGGGGGCGTAGCGGGAGGAACCGGGGAGCTGTTTTTT
NA	NA	TRBV29-1	TRBJ2-2	CSVADRNTGELFF	TGCAGCGTCGCTGACAGAAACACCGGGGAGCTGTTTTTT
NA	NA	TRBV19	TRBJ2-7	CASSRGAKLYEQYF	TGTGCCAGTAGTCGGGGGGCCAAGCTGTACGAGCAGTACTTC
NA	TRBD1	TRBV5-3	TRBJ1-4	CARSCDTGGREKLFF	TGTGCCAGAAGCTGTGACACAGGGGGCCGTGAAAAACTGTTTTTT
NA	NA	TRBV18	TRBJ1-1	CASSPPTVNTEAFF	TGTGCCAGCTCACCACCTACAGTGAACACTGAAGCTTTCTTT
NA	NA	TRBV6-6	TRBJ1-5	CASTDRYQPQHF	TGTGCCAGCACAGACAGGTATCAGCCCCAGCATTTT
NA	NA	TRBV13	TRBJ2-1	CASSLHNEQFF	TGTGCCAGCAGCCTGCACAATGAGCAGTTCTTC
NA	NA	TRBV30	TRBJ1-5	CAWSGLGQPQHF	TGTGCCTGGAGTGGACTGGGGCAGCCCCAGCATTTT
NA	NA	TRBV5-6	TRBJ2-2	CASSLVGRNTGELFF	TGTGCCAGCAGCTTGGTTGGGAGAAACACCGGGGAGCTGTTTTTT
NA	NA	TRBV6-4	TRBJ2-2	CASSEQGTGELFF	TGTGCCAGCAGTGAACAGGGAACCGGGGAGCTGTTTTTT
NA	NA	TRBV7-3	TRBJ2-7	CASSLGVGSYEQYF	TGTGCCAGCAGCTTAGGGGTTGGATCCTACGAGCAGTACTTC
NA	TRBD1	TRBV2	TRBJ1-2	CASSDRGLLGYTF	TGTGCCAGCAGTGACAGGGGGCTCTTAGGCTACACCTTC
NA	TRBD1	TRBV5-4	TRBJ2-5	CASSSTGNQETQYF	TGTGCCAGCAGCTCGACAGGGAACCAAGAGACCCAGTACTTC
NA	NA	TRBV10-3	TRBJ2-4	CAISESVQDKNIQYF	TGTGCCATCAGTGAGTCGGTCCAGGACAAAAACATTCAGTACTTC
NA	NA	TRBV7-9	TRBJ1-1	CASSLVFGARVTEAFF	TGTGCCAGCAGCTTAGTTTTCGGGGCCAGGGTCACTGAAGCTTTCTTT
NA	NA	TRBV7-2	TRBJ1-3	CASSLKKGGNTIYF	TGTGCCAGCAGCTTAAAGAAGGGAGGGAACACCATATATTTT
NA	TRBD1	TRBV28	TRBJ2-5	CASSLSGTGEETQYF	TGTGCCAGCAGCCTTTCAGGGACAGGAGAAGAGACCCAGTACTTC
NA	NA	TRBV5-4	TRBJ1-2	CASSRFDRRNYGYTF	TGTGCCAGCAGCCGGTTCGACAGACGCAACTATGGCTACACCTTC
once	TRBD1	TRBV9	TRBJ2-7	CASSPRGTGGFEQYF	TGTGCCAGCAGCCCCCGCGGGACAGGGGGTTTCGAGCAGTACTTC
NA	NA	TRBV5-1	TRBJ2-5	CASSRTTGYQETQYF	TGCGCCAGCAGCAGGACCACAGGTTACCAAGAGACCCAGTACTTC
NA	NA	TRBV18	TRBJ1-1	CASSPDRPAVDTEAFF	TGTGCCAGCTCACCGGACCGGCCCGCGGTGGACACTGAAGCTTTCTTT
few	NA	TRBV6-1	TRBJ1-1	CASSTQGGGTEAFF	TGTGCCAGCAGTACCCAAGGGGGTGGGACTGAAGCTTTCTTT
few	NA	TRBV29-1	TRBJ2-2	CSVGALGSDTGELFF	TGCAGCGTTGGGGCCCTTGGCTCGGACACCGGGGAGCTGTTTTTT
NA	NA	TRBV29-1	TRBJ2-7	CSGSSGTLPREQYF	TGCAGCGGCAGCTCCGGGACTCTGCCGAGGGAGCAGTACTTC
NA	NA	TRBV27	TRBJ2-2	CASSPRALTRTGELFF	TGTGCCAGCAGTCCAAGGGCCCTAACACGTACCGGGGAGCTGTTTTTT
NA	TRBD2	TRBV13	TRBJ2-7	CASSPRGTSGSYEQYF	TGTGCCAGCAGCCCACGTGGGACTAGCGGAAGCTACGAGCAGTACTTC
few	NA	TRBV2	TRBJ2-1	CASSEIGDNEQFF	TGTGCCAGCAGTGAAATCGGAGACAATGAGCAGTTCTTC
NA	NA	TRBV2	TRBJ2-7	CASSGGRDVPEQYF	TGTGCCAGCAGTGGCGGCCGGGACGTCCCCGAGCAGTACTTC
NA	NA	TRBV27	TRBJ2-7	CASSSRAYGYEQYF	TGTGCCAGCAGTTCCAGGGCGTACGGCTACGAGCAGTACTTC